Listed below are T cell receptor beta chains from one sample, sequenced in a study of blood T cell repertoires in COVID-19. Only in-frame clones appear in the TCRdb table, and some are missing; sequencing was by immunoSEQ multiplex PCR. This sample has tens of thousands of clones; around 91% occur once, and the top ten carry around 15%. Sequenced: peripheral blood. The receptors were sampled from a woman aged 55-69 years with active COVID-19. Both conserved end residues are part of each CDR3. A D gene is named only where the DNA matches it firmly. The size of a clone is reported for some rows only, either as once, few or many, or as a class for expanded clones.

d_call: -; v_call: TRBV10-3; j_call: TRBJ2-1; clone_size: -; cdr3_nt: TGTGCCATCATGGGGGGGGCAGGGGATGGTGAGCAGTTCTTC; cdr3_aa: CAIMGGAGDGEQFF
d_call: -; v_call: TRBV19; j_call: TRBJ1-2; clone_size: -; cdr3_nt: TGTGCCAGTAGTCGGGACAATGGCTATGGCTACACCTTC; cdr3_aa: CASSRDNGYGYTF
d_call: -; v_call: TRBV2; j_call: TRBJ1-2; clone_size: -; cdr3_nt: TGTGCCAGCAGTGAGACGGGCGGGTATGGCTACACCTTC; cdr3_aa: CASSETGGYGYTF
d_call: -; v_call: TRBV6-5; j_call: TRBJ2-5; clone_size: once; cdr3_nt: TGTGCCAGCACCCGAGCGGCCCAAGAGACCCAGTACTTC; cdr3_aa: CASTRAAQETQYF
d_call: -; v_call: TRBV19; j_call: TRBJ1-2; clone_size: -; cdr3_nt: TGTGCCAGTGCCCACAGGGCTAACTATGGCTACACCTTC; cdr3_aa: CASAHRANYGYTF
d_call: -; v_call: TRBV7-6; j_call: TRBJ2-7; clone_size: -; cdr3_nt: TGTGCCAGCAGCTTAGGGGGGCTCCGGGGCTACGAGCAGTACTTC; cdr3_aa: CASSLGGLRGYEQYF
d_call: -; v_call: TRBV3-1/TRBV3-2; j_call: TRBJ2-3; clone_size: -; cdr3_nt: TGTGCCAGCAGCCAAGATCTACAGGGCGGCACAGATACGCAGTATTTT; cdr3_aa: CASSQDLQGGTDTQYF
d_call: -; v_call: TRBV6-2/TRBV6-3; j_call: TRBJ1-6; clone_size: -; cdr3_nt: TGTGCCAGCAGTTACTCCAACAGGGACCGTTCACCCCTCCACTTT; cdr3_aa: CASSYSNRDRSPLHF
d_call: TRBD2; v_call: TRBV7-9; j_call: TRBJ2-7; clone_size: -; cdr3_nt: TGTGCCAGCAGCTTAGTGATGCGGGGGTACGAGCAGTACTTC; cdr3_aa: CASSLVMRGYEQYF
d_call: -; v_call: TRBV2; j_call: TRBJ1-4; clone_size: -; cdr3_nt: TGTGCCGGGAAACAGGGAAGAGGAAATGAAAAACTGTTTTTT; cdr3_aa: CAGKQGRGNEKLFF
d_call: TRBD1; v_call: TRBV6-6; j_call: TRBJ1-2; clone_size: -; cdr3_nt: TGTGCCAGCAGCTTATCCGGGGACAGCGACTTGTATGGCTACACCTTC; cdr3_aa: CASSLSGDSDLYGYTF
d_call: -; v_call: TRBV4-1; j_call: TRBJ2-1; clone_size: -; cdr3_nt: TGCGCCAGCAGCCAAGGGAGAGGTGATGAGCAGTTCTTC; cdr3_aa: CASSQGRGDEQFF
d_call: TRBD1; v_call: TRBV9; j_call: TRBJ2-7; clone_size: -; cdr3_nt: TGTGCCAGCAGCAAGACAGGGGTTTCCTACGAGCAGTACTTC; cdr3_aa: CASSKTGVSYEQYF
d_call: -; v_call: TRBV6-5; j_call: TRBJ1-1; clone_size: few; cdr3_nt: TGTGCCAGCAGGAGTACTACACGGGGGAACACTGAAGCTTTCTTT; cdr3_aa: CASRSTTRGNTEAFF
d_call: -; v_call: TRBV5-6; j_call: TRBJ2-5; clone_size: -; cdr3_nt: TGTGCCAGCAGCTTGGCCAGTCTTACCCAAGAGACCCAGTACTTC; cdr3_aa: CASSLASLTQETQYF
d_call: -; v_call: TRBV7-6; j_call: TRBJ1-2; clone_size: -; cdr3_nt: TGTGCCAGCAGCTATGGTGGGACAAGTGGCTACACCTTC; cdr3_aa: CASSYGGTSGYTF
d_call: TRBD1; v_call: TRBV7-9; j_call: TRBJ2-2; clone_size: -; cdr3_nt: TGTGCCAGCAGCTTCACCGGGACAGGGGTTCCCGGGGAGCTGTTTTTT; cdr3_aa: CASSFTGTGVPGELFF
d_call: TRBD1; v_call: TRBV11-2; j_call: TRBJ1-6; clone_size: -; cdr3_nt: TGTGCCAGCAGGGCAGGGGGGATTAAGACACCCCTCCACTTT; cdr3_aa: CASRAGGIKTPLHF
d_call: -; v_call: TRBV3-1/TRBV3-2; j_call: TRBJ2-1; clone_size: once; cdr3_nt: TGTGCCAGCAGCCTACTACCGAAAAATGAGCAGTTCTTC; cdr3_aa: CASSLLPKNEQFF
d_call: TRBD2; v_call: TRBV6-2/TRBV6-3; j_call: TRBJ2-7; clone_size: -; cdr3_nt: TGTGCCAGCAGTTACTGGGGCCTCCGAAAAGGGGAGGGGGAGCAGTACTTC; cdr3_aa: CASSYWGLRKGEGEQYF
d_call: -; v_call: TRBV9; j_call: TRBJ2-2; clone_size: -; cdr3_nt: TGTGCCAGCAGCATAAGAGGGAACACCGGGGAGCTGTTTTTT; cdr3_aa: CASSIRGNTGELFF
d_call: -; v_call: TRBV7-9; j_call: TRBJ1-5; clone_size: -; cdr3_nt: TGTGCCAGCAGCTTGGGCTATAGCAATCAGCCCCAGCATTTT; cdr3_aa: CASSLGYSNQPQHF
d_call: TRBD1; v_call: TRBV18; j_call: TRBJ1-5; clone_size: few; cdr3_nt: TGTGCCAGCTCTCCTTGGACAGGGCCTAATCAGCCCCAGCATTTT; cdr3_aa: CASSPWTGPNQPQHF
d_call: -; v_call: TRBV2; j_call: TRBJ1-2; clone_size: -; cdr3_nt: TGTGCCAGCAATCAGGGCATGGACTATGGCTACACCTTC; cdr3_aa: CASNQGMDYGYTF
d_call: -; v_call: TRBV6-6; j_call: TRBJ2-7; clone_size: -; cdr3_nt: TGTGCCAGCAGTTACGTCGGGGAGCAGTACTTC; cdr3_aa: CASSYVGEQYF
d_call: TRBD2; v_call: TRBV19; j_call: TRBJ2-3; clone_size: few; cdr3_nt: TGTGCCAGTAGTTCCGGGGCCCGGGGGGCAGATACGCAGTATTTT; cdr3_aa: CASSSGARGADTQYF
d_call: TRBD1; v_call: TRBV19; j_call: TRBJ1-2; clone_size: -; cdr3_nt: TGTGCCAGTATCCGGGGGACAGGACTTAACTATGGCTACACCTTC; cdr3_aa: CASIRGTGLNYGYTF
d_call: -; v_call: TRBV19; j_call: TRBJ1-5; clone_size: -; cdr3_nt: TGTGCCAGTAGACTTGAGGGTCAGGGGAGCAATCAGCCCCAGCATTTT; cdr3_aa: CASRLEGQGSNQPQHF
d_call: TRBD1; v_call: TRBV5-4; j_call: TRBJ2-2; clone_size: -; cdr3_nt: TGTGCCAGCAGCCGTTCTCCGGACAGGGGTACCGGGGAGCTGTTTTTT; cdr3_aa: CASSRSPDRGTGELFF
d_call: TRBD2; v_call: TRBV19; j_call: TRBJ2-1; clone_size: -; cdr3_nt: TGTGCCAGTGGCCTAGCGGGGGGCAATGAGCAGTTCTTC; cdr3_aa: CASGLAGGNEQFF
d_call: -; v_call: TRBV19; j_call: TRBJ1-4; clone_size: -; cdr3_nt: TGTGCCAGTAGTATAGTGGGAGGGAATAATGAAAAACTGTTTTTT; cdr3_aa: CASSIVGGNNEKLFF
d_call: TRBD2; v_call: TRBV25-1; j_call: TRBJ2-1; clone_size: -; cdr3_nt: TGTGCCAGCGCGAAGCTAGCGGGGGATAATGAGCAGTTCTTC; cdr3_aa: CASAKLAGDNEQFF
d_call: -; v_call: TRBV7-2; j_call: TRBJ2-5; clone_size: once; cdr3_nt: TGTGCCAGCAGCCCCCCTAGGCGGGGCAGGGAGACCCAGTACTTC; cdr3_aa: CASSPPRRGRETQYF
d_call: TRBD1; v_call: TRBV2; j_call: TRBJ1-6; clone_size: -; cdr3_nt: TGTGCCAGCACTCCCGGGACAGGCGGTAGTTCACCCCTCCACTTT; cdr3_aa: CASTPGTGGSSPLHF
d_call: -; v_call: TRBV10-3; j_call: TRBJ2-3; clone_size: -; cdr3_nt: TGTGCCATCAGTGCATCAGGGTTGAGAACAGATACGCAGTATTTT; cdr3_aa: CAISASGLRTDTQYF
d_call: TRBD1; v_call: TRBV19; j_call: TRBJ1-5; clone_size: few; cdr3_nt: TGTGCCAGTAGTATGGGGGACAGGGCTCAGCCCCAGCATTTT; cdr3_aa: CASSMGDRAQPQHF
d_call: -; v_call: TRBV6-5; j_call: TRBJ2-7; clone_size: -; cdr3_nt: TGTGCCAGCAGTCCTCAGGCCACCGGCTACGAGCAGTACTTC; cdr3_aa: CASSPQATGYEQYF
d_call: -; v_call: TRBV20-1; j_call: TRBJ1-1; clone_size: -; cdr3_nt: TGCAGTGCTAGATCGGATCAGAGGGCTTTCTTT; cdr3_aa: CSARSDQRAFF